A single sample gave rise to the 14 T cell receptor beta chains below, sequenced in a study of T cell responses to AZD1222 COVID-19 vaccine (dated by TCRdb to 2020 to 2022). What the time point label conveys for this sample: about 28 days (+/-7) after the second vaccine dose. Preparation of the library involved the immunoSEQ multiplex PCR assay. TCRdb retrieved this table from immuneACCESS and kept in-frame rearrangements only. Not all clones are present; in checked studies, unresolved V genes account for under half, and no reason is known for the remainder. This sample gives roughly 70,000 clones in total; about 80% of them show up just once. Clones ranked in the top ten supply about 6% of the sample. This specimen was peripheral blood, taken 28 days after the second AZD1222 dose. These receptors were taken from an adult who received the AZD1222 COVID-19 vaccine.

This chain joins TRBV6-2 or TRBV6-3 and TRBJ2-5; no firm D call. Germline lookup yields CDR1 MNHEY and CDR2 SVGEGT. Trimming took 5 bases from V and 1 from J, leaving 17 bases between them. The CDR3 runs to 16 residues. CDR3 loop: CASSTTPDSLQETQYF. In DNA form, the CDR3 reads TGTGCCAGCAGTACCACCCCTGACTCTCTCCAAGAGACCCAGTACTTC.

The chain links TRBV7-8 to TRBJ1-1; 9 bases match TRBD1. The CDR3 length is 15 residues. CDR1 SGHVS and CDR2 FQNEAQ come from the germline V gene. After removal of 5 bases from V and 5 bases from J, the junction contained 9 bases not matched to a gene. Here the CDR3 DNA reads TGTGCCAGCAGCCCTACCGACAGGGGGAGGACTGAAGCTTTCTTT. Its translation: CASSPTDRGRTEAFF.

V and J are TRBV7-9 and TRBJ2-2; the D gene is possibly TRBD2 (5 bases). Deletions cut 4 bases from V and 0 bases from J, with 9 bases between. CDR1 and CDR2 from the germline V gene are SEHNR and FQNEAQ (reference sequence). The CDR3 is 15 amino acids. CDR3 sequence (DNA): TGTGCCAGCAGCTCGAGGGTCGCGAACACCGGGGAGCTGTTTTTT. It is translated as CASSSRVANTGELFF.

This clone was seen once. The chain recombines TRBV6-1 with TRBJ2-5; D may be TRBD1 or TRBD2 (6 bases each). The CDR3 runs to 16 residues. Looked up from germline, CDR1 is MNHNS and CDR2 is SASEGT. V was cut by 1 base and J by 5 bases, with 17 bases left in between. The CDR3 DNA follows: TGTGCCAGCAGTGAAGGAAGGGGGGTACACGTGGAGACCCAGTACTTC. Its protein product is CASSEGRGVHVETQYF.

V gene TRBV3-1 (or the pseudogene TRBV3-2) combines with J gene TRBJ2-4; the D gene could be TRBD1 or TRBD2 (6 bases each). Looked up from germline, CDR1 is LGHDT and CDR2 is YNNKEL (reference sequence). This CDR3 region has 16 residues. Trimming removed 4 bases at V and 1 base at J, with 14 bases between. CDR3 coding DNA: TGTGCCAGCAGCCGGGACACTGGGGGGGCCAAAAACATTCAGTACTTC. Translating gives CASSRDTGGAKNIQYF.

A single count supports this clone. The V and J genes are TRBV27 and TRBJ2-1; TRBD2 might be the D (5 bases). Trimming took off 4 bases at V and 10 bases at J, with 17 bases between the two ends. The CDR3 covers 14 residues. Germline CDR1 is MNHEY and CDR2 is SMNVEV (reference sequence). This CDR3 reads CASSSNGPGREQFF. The CDR3 nucleotides read TGTGCCAGCAGTTCCAATGGTCCGGGGAGAGAGCAGTTCTTC.

The J gene is TRBJ2-3, the V gene TRBV19, with D possibly called TRBD1 or TRBD2 (6 bases each). The germline V gene has CDR1 LNHDA and CDR2 SQIVND (reference sequence). CDR3 length: 17 amino acids. V was trimmed by 1 base and J by 2 bases, leaving 16 bases between them. The CDR3 sequence is CASSIAPGAGSTDTQYF. The CDR3 DNA sequence: TGTGCCAGTAGTATAGCCCCAGGGGCGGGGTCCACAGATACGCAGTATTTT.

The chain combines TRBV5-1 with TRBJ1-1, with 7 bases aligning to TRBD1. The CDR3 sequence is 16 residues long. The ends lost 6 bases at V and 0 bases at J; junction bases unmatched: 11. In germline, CDR1 is SGHRS, CDR2 YFSETQ. The chain's CDR3 is CASTDARQGMNTEAFF. The CDR3 nucleotides are TGCGCCAGCACCGACGCCCGACAGGGTATGAACACTGAAGCTTTCTTT.

The chain joins TRBV19 to TRBJ1-5; possible D gene TRBD1, 5 bases. V shed 6 bases and J shed 0 bases, with 12 bases lying between them. This CDR3 comprises 15 residues. Germline V gene sequence: CDR1 LNHDA, CDR2 SQIVND (reference sequence). The CDR3 DNA is TGTGCCAGTAGGGGGCAGCTTTATAGCAATCAGCCCCAGCATTTT. This translates into CASRGQLYSNQPQHF.

This chain uses TRBV6-5 with TRBJ1-4, with D perhaps TRBD1 (5 bases). The germline V gene has CDR1 MNHEY and CDR2 SVGAGI. V was cut by 7 bases and J by 8 bases, with 20 bases left in between. The CDR3 has 15 residues. The CDR3 sequence is CASTKISGAKEKLFF. As DNA, the CDR3 is TGTGCCAGCACTAAGATAAGTGGGGCGAAGGAAAAACTGTTTTTT.

This clone has just a few counts. This chain uses TRBV5-6 with TRBJ1-5, with 11 positions matching TRBD1. This CDR3 comprises 16 residues. The germline CDR1 and CDR2 sequences are SGHDT and YYEEEE. V lost 4 bases to trimming and J lost 1 base; unmatched junction nucleotides: 4. CDR3: CASSRGQGASNQPQHF. The CDR3 DNA sequence: TGTGCCAGCAGCAGAGGACAGGGGGCAAGCAATCAGCCCCAGCATTTT.

This clone was recorded at least ten times. The V gene is TRBV9, the J gene TRBJ1-3; D is undetermined. CDR1 is SGDLS and CDR2 is YYNGEE in the germline V gene. The CDR3 is made up of 15 amino acids. Trimming cost V 0 bases and J 4 bases, with 11 bases left between them. CDR3 sequence (DNA): TGTGCCAGCAGCGTAGAGCCAGGATCGGGAAACACCATATATTTT. Its protein product is CASSVEPGSGNTIYF.

This clone has more than one count but fewer than ten. This specimen includes other DNA sequences encoding the same CDR3. V and J are TRBV20-1 and TRBJ1-1, with D tentatively TRBD1 (5 bases). V shed 3 bases and J shed 4 bases, with 6 bases lying between them. The CDR3 has 11 amino acids. Germline V gene sequence: CDR1 DFQATT, CDR2 SNEGSKA (reference sequence). CDR3 nucleotide sequence: TGCAGTGCTAGGGGGCCCACTGAAGCTTTCTTT. Protein product: CSARGPTEAFF.

J is TRBJ1-1 and V is TRBV6-2 or TRBV6-3, with D possibly matching TRBD1 (6 bases). With 3 bases removed from V and 3 bases from J, the gap between germline ends came to 14 bases. Germline CDR1 MNHEY, CDR2 SVGEGT. The length of the CDR3 is 15 residues. The CDR3, as DNA: TGTGCCAGCAGTTATTATCCCAAGGGGGACACTGAAGCTTTCTTT. As protein: CASSYYPKGDTEAFF.